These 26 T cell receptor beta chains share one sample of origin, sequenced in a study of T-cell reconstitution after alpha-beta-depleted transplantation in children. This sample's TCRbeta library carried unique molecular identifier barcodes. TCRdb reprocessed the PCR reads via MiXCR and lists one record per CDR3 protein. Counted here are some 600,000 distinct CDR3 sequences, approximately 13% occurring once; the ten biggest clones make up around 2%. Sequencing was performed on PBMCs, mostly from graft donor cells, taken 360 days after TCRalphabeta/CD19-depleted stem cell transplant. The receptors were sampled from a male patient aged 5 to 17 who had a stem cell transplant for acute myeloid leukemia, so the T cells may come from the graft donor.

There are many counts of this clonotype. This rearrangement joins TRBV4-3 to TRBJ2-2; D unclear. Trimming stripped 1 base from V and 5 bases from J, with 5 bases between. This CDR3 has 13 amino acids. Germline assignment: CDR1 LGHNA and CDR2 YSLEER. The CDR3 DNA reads TGCGCCAGCAGCCAAGCGCTTACCGGGGAGCTGTTTTTT. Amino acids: CASSQALTGELFF.

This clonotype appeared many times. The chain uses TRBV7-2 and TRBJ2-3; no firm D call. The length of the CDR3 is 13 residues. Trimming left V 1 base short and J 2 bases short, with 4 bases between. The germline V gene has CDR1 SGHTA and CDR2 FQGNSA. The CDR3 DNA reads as TGTGCCAGCAGCTTAGTTACCACAGATACGCAGTATTTT. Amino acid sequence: CASSLVTTDTQYF. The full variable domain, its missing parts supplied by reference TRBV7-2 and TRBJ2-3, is GAGVSQSPSNKVTEKGKDVELRCDPISGHTALYWYRQSLGQGLEFLIYFQGNSAPDKSGLPSDRFSAERTGGSVSTLTIQRTQQEDSAVYLCASSLVTTDTQYFGPGTRLTVL.

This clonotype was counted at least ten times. CDR3 nucleotides: TGTGCCAGCAGCCAAGGAGGGGTTAAGAGCGAGCAGTACTTC. Amino acid sequence: CASSQGGVKSEQYF. The chain joins TRBV3-1 to TRBJ2-7; D is tentatively TRBD1 or TRBD2 (5 bases each). The V and J ends lost 1 base and 6 bases respectively, with 13 bases between them. The CDR3 is 14 residues long. Germline lookup yields CDR1 LGHDT and CDR2 YNNKEL (reference sequence).

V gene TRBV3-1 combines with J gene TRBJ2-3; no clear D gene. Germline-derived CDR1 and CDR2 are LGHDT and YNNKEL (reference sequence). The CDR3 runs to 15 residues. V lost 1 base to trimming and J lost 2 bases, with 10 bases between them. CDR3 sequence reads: CASSQGFGYTDTQYF. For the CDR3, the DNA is TGTGCCAGCAGCCAAGGCTTTGGATACACAGATACGCAGTATTTT.

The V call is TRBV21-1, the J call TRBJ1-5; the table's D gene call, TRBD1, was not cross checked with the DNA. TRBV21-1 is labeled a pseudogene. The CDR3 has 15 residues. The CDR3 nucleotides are TGTGCCAGCAGCAACAGACAGGGATCCAATCAGCCCCAGCATTTT. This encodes CASSNRQGSNQPQHF.

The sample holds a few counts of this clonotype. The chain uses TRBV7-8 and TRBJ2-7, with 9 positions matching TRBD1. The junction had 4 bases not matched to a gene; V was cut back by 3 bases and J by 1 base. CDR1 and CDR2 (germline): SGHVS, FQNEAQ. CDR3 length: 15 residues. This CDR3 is CASSFGGQGSYEQYF. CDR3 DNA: TGTGCCAGCAGCTTTGGGGGACAGGGATCCTACGAGCAGTACTTC. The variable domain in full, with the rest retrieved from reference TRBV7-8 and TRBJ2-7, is GAGVSQSPRYKVAKRGQDVALRCDPISGHVSLFWYQQALGQGPEFLTYFQNEAQLDKSGLPSDRFFAERPEGSVSTLKIQRTQQEDSAVYLCASSFGGQGSYEQYFGPGTRLTVT.

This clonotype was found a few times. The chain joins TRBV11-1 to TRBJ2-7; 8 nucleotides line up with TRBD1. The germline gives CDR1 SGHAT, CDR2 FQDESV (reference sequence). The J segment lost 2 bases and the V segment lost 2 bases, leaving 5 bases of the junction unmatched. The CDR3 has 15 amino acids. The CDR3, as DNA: TGTGCCAGCAGCTTATCAGACAGGGGTGCCTACGAGCAGTACTTC. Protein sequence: CASSLSDRGAYEQYF.

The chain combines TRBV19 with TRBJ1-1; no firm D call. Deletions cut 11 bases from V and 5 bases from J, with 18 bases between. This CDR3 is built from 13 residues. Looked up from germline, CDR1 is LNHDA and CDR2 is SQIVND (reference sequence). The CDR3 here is CARLRAPGTEAFF. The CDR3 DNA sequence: TGTGCCCGTTTGCGGGCCCCGGGGACTGAAGCTTTCTTT.

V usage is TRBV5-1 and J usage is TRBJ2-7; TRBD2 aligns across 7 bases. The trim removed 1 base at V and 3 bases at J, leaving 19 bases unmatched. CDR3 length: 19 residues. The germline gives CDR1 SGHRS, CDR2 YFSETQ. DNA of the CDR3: TGCGCCAGCAGCTTGCAGACAGTCAGTACGCGGGAGTATGACTACGAGCAGTACTTC. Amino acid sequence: CASSLQTVSTREYDYEQYF. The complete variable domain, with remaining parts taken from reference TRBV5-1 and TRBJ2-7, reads KAGVTQTPRYLIKTRGQQVTLSCSPISGHRSVSWYQQTPGQGLQFLFEYFSETQRNKGNFPGRFSGRQFSNSRSEMNVSTLELGDSALYLCASSLQTVSTREYDYEQYFGPGTRLTVT.

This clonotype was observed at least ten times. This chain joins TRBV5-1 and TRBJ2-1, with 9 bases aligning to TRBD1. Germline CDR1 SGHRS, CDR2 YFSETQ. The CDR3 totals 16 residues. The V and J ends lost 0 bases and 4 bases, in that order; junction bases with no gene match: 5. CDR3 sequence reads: CASSLVFGQGYNEQFF. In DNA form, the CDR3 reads TGCGCCAGCAGCTTGGTCTTCGGACAGGGGTACAATGAGCAGTTCTTC.

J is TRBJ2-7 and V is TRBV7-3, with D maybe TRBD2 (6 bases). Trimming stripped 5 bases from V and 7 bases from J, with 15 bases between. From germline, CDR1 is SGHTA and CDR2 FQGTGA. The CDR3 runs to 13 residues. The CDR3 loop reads CASSPGTSQEQYF. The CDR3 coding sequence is TGTGCCAGCAGCCCAGGGACTTCCCAGGAGCAGTACTTC.

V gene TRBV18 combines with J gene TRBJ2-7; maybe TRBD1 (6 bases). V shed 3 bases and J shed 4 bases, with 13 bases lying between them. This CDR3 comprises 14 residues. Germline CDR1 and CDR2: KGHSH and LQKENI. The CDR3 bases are TGTGCCAGCTCACCCAAGACAGGTTCTTACGAGCAGTACTTC. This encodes CASSPKTGSYEQYF.

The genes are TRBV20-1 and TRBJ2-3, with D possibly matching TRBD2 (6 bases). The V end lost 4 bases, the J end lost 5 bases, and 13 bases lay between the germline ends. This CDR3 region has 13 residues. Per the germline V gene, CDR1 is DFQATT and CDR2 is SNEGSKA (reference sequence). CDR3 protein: CSATRDSRDTQYF. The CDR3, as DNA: TGCAGTGCTACCCGGGACTCCAGAGATACGCAGTATTTT.

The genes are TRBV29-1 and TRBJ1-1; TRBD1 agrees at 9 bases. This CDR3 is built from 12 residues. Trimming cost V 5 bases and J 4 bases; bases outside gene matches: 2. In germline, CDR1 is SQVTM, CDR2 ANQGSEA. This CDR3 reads CSVLQGATEAFF. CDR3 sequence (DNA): TGCAGCGTTTTACAGGGGGCCACTGAAGCTTTCTTT.

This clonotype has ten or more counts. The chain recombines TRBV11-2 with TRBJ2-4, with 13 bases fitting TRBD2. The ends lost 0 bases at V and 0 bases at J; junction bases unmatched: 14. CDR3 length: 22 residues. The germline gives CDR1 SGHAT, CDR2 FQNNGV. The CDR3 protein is CASSLEAPGLAGKGAAKNIQYF. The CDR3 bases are TGTGCCAGCAGCTTAGAGGCTCCGGGACTAGCGGGAAAAGGGGCAGCCAAAAACATTCAGTACTTC.

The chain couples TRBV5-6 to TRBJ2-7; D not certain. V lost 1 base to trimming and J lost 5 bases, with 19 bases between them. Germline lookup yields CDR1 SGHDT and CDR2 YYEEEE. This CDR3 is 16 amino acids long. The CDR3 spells CASSLPKGLGLHEQYF. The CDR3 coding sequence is TGTGCCAGCAGCTTGCCGAAGGGCCTAGGTCTCCACGAGCAGTACTTC.

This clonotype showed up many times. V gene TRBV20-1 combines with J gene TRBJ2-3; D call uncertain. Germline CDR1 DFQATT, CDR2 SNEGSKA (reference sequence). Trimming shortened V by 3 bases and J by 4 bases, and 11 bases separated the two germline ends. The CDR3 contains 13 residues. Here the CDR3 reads CSASWPVSDTQYF. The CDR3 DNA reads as TGCAGTGCTAGTTGGCCAGTGTCAGATACGCAGTATTTT.

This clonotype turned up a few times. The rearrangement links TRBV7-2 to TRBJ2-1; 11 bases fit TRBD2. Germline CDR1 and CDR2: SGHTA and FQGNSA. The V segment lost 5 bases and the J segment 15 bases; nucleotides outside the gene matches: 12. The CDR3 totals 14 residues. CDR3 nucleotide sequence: TGTGCCAGCAGCATTCCCGGACTAGCGGGTTTTTGGTTCTTC. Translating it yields CASSIPGLAGFWFF. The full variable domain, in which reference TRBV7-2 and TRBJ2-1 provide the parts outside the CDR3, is GAGVSQSPSNKVTEKGKDVELRCDPISGHTALYWYRQSLGQGLEFLIYFQGNSAPDKSGLPSDRFSAERTGGSVSTLTIQRTQQEDSAVYLCASSIPGLAGFWFFGPGTRLTVL.

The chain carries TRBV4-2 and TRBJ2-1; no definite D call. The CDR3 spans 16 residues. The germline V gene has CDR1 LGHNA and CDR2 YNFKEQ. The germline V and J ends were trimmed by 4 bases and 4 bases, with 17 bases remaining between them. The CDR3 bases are TGTGCCAGCAGCCCGCTGACCCTGACTTTATACAATGAGCAGTTCTTC. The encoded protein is CASSPLTLTLYNEQFF.

Here the CDR3 DNA reads TGTGCCAGCAGTGTCACTAGGTCAGACTCCTACGAGCAGTACTTC. Its protein is CASSVTRSDSYEQYF. This chain links TRBV6-1 with TRBJ2-7, with D possibly being TRBD2 (5 bases). Germline CDR1 reads MNHNS; CDR2 reads SASEGT. The V end was cut by 4 bases, the J end by 0 bases, with 13 bases between. This CDR3 is built from 15 residues.

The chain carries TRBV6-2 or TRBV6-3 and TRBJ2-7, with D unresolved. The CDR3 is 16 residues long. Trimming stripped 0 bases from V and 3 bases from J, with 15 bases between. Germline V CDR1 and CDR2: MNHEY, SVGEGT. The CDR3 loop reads CASSYSRSTPNYEQYF. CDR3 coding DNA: TGTGCCAGCAGTTACTCGAGGTCCACTCCCAACTACGAGCAGTACTTC.

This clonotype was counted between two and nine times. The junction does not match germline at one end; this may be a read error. The CDR3 is CASILGTSGRDEQFF. CDR3 bases: TGTGCCAGCATCTTGGGGACTAGCGGGAGAGATGAGCAGTTCTTC. The rearrangement uses TRBV5-6 and TRBJ2-1; 14 bases are shared with TRBD2. This CDR3 has 15 amino acids. Germline CDR1 is SGHDT and CDR2 is YYEEEE.

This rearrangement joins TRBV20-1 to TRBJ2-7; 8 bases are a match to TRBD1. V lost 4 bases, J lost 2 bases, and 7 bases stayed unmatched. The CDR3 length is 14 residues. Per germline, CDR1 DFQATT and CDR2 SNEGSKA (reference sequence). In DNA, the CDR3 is TGCAGTGCTACCCACCTGGACAGGGCCTACGAGCAGTACTTC. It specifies CSATHLDRAYEQYF.

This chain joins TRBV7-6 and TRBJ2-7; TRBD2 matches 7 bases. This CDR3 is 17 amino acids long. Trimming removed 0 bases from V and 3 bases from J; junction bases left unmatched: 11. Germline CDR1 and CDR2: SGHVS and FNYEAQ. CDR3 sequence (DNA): TGTGCCAGCAGCTTAGCCCCCCCGGGACTACCGGACTACGAGCAGTACTTC. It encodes CASSLAPPGLPDYEQYF.

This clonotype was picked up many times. CDR3 protein: CATSDFLAGGDTQYF. The CDR3 region has the DNA TGTGCCACCAGTGATTTTCTAGCGGGAGGAGATACGCAGTATTTT. The rearrangement links TRBV24-1 to TRBJ2-3; 11 bases fit TRBD2. The CDR3 sequence is 15 residues long. After removal of 1 base from V and 5 bases from J, the junction contained 1 base not matched to a gene. Germline V gene lookup returns CDR1 KGHDR and CDR2 SFDVKD.

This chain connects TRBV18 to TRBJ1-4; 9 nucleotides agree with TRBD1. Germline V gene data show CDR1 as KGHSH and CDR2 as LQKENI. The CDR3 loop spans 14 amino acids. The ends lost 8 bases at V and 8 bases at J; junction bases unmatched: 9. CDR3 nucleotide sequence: TGTGCCAGCATCAGGACAGGGGTTGGCGAAAAACTGTTTTTT. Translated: CASIRTGVGEKLFF. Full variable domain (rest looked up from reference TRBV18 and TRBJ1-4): NAGVMQNPRHLVRRRGQEARLRCSPMKGHSHVYWYRQLPEEGLKFMVYLQKENIIDESGMPKERFSAEFPKEGPSILRIQQVVRGDSAAYFCASIRTGVGEKLFFGSGTQLSVL.